One T cell receptor (beta chain) is described in this entry. Reverse transcription of 0.5 to 1 ug RNA was carried out with random hexamers. Using its own MiXCR run on the immunoSEQ multiplex PCR reads, TCRdb lists one record per CDR3 protein. The table records 65,000 to 80,000 distinct CDR3 sequences, 91% of them present only once. The germline CDR1 and CDR2 sequences are MNHEY and SVGEGT. J lost 2 bases, V lost 2 bases, and 8 bases had no gene match. CDR3 length equals 16 residues. The data were obtained in a study of CD8 T cells in Susac syndrome. Sequencing was carried out using CD8+ T cells from PBMCs. This receptor was taken from a human donor with multiple sclerosis. The chain has TRBV6-2 or TRBV6-3 and TRBJ2-7; 8 nucleotides match TRBD1. CDR3 loop: CASSYGTTGVTYEQYF. CDR3 nucleotides: TGTGCCAGCAGTTACGGTACGACAGGGGTCACCTACGAGCAGTACTTC.